This TCR beta chain appears in the sequencing data of a study of T cell changes during pregnancy in multiple sclerosis. The CDR3 extends over 15 amino acids. CDR1 and CDR2 from the germline V gene are SGHTA and FQGNSA. V lost 1 base to trimming and J lost 6 bases; unmatched junction nucleotides: 6. The repertoire was sequenced with immunoSEQ multiplex PCR; TCRdb's copy has only in-frame clones and lacks some. The data show about 97,000 clones, around 90% seen once. This clone was seen a single time. The input for sequencing was peripheral blood, taken in the second trimester of pregnancy. The chain is built from TRBV7-2 and TRBJ2-1, with 7 nucleotides matching TRBD1. The receptor comes from a female donor with multiple sclerosis, enrolled in a pregnancy study. The CDR3 is CASSLVQGLVNEQFF. The CDR3 coding sequence is TGTGCCAGCAGCTTAGTACAGGGGTTGGTCAATGAGCAGTTCTTC.